One TCR beta chain is described in this entry. Clones were read by immunoSEQ multiplex PCR, and TCRdb kept only the in-frame ones, dropping some. The sample gives more than 2,000,000 clones, more than 80% of which show up once; 0.39% is in the top ten. The source of the sample is a study of shared clonotypes between healthy human individuals. From germline, CDR1 is MDHEN and CDR2 SYDVKM. The CDR3 extends over 17 amino acids. The V and J ends lost 5 bases and 0 bases, in that order; junction bases with no gene match: 5. The receptor was isolated from a man aged 18 to 29 in good health. Some clones in this sample may be carry-over from other donors' samples. The sample consisted of naive CD4+ T cells from PBMCs. The sample's subset: CD45RA+ positively selected. The chain recombines TRBV28 with TRBJ2-1; TRBD2 matches 12 bases. This CDR3 is CASSDPSGRASYNEQFF. Written as DNA, the CDR3 is TGTGCCAGCAGTGATCCTAGCGGGAGGGCCTCCTACAATGAGCAGTTCTTC.